This TCR beta chain was captured in a study of OX40 agonist ivuxolimab in advanced cancers. Method: immunoSEQ multiplex PCR; TCRdb's copy keeps in-frame clones and lacks some. The sample includes 90,000 to 120,000 clones, approximately 90% of them seen just once. V was cut by 0 bases and J by 4 bases, with 7 bases left in between. This CDR3 is 14 amino acids long. CDR1 and CDR2 (germline): SEHNR, FQNEAQ (reference sequence). The TCR comes from an adult with an advanced solid tumor such as melanoma, head and neck, liver or kidney cancer. The chain combines TRBV7-9 with TRBJ2-1; D not certain. Sequenced material: CD4+ or CD8+ T cells sorted from blood, taken in a trial of the OX40 agonist ivuxolimab. In DNA, the CDR3 is TGTGCCAGCAGCTTAGCTACAGCATACAATGAGCAGTTCTTC. It codes for CASSLATAYNEQFF.